One sample yielded the 18 T cell receptor beta chains listed below, sequenced in a study of T-cell memory formation after mild COVID-19. TCRdb independently ran MiXCR on the 5' RACE reads; one entry per CDR3 protein. The sample consists of about 470,000 distinct CDR3 sequences, 18% of them appearing once. Sequenced sample: PBMCs or a T cell subset sorted from them (not recorded which). The receptor set was obtained from an adult woman who had mild COVID-19 (a few samples of this study predate the infection). Cell type and time point are not known.

This chain joins TRBV2 and TRBJ2-2; 8 bases fit TRBD2. The V and J ends lost 7 bases and 4 bases, in that order; junction bases with no gene match: 5. From germline, CDR1 is SNHLY and CDR2 FYNNEI. The CDR3 has 14 amino acids. In DNA form, the CDR3 reads TGTGCCAGCATCTCGGGGGGGCCCACCGGGGAGCTGTTTTTT. This codes for CASISGGPTGELFF.

The V gene is TRBV5-1, the J gene TRBJ2-1; 13 positions match TRBD2. V was pared by 2 bases and J by 6 bases, with 2 bases of the junction left unmatched. This CDR3 region has 15 residues. The germline CDR1 and CDR2 sequences are SGHRS and YFSETQ. The chain's CDR3 is CASSLGTSGTNEQFF. The CDR3 nucleotides read TGCGCCAGCAGCTTAGGGACTAGCGGGACCAATGAGCAGTTCTTC.

This clonotype was seen more than once but under ten times. The rearrangement uses TRBV29-1 and TRBJ2-1; TRBD1 agrees at 7 bases. This CDR3 comprises 19 residues. In germline, CDR1 is SQVTM, CDR2 ANQGSEA. Trimming removed 3 bases from V and 0 bases from J; junction bases left unmatched: 17. CDR3 protein: CSVDRRTGRPRSSYNEQFF. The CDR3 nucleotides read TGCAGCGTTGATCGCCGGACAGGCAGACCCAGGAGCTCCTACAATGAGCAGTTCTTC.

This clonotype was seen only a few times. The rearrangement links TRBV11-2 to TRBJ1-2; TRBD1 matches 12 bases. CDR3 length: 17 amino acids. Germline V lookup: CDR1 SGHAT, CDR2 FQNNGV. V shed 4 bases, J shed 5 bases, and the junction held 11 bases outside the gene matches. CDR3 DNA: TGTGCCAGCAGCTGGCTTCGTGGGACAGGGGGCGGATATGGCTACACCTTC. Protein product: CASSWLRGTGGGYGYTF.

This clonotype was seen a few times. The chain has TRBV5-5 and TRBJ2-7, with TRBD2 as a possible D gene (5 bases). V lost 2 bases and J 6 bases, leaving 15 bases between the germline ends. This CDR3 comprises 14 residues. Germline V gives CDR1 SGHKS, CDR2 YYEKEE (reference sequence). The DNA for the CDR3 is TGTGCCAGCAGCTTTACTCCGGGGTTGGGCGAGCAGTACTTC. It is translated as CASSFTPGLGEQYF.

The chain couples TRBV5-1 to TRBJ1-5; D possibly corresponds to TRBD1 (5 bases). The CDR3 is made up of 15 amino acids. Trimming pared 1 base from V and 3 bases from J, leaving 11 bases between. Germline CDR1 reads SGHRS; CDR2 reads YFSETQ. CDR3 nucleotides: TGCGCCAGCAGCTTGACGGGGCAACACAATCAGCCCCAGCATTTT. As protein: CASSLTGQHNQPQHF.

This clonotype has more than one count but fewer than ten. This chain links TRBV5-1 with TRBJ2-1; TRBD2 matches 15 bases. Germline-derived CDR1 and CDR2 are SGHRS and YFSETQ. The CDR3 extends over 15 amino acids. J gave up 5 bases and V 5 bases, and 2 bases lay outside the gene matches. CDR3 sequence reads: CASRWTSGGDNEQFF. The CDR3 nucleotides are TGCGCCAGCAGGTGGACTAGCGGGGGGGACAATGAGCAGTTCTTC. Based on the CDR3 plus reference TRBV5-1 and TRBJ2-1, the full variable domain is KAGVTQTPRYLIKTRGQQVTLSCSPISGHRSVSWYQQTPGQGLQFLFEYFSETQRNKGNFPGRFSGRQFSNSRSEMNVSTLELGDSALYLCASRWTSGGDNEQFFGPGTRLTVL.

This chain joins TRBV20-1 and TRBJ1-5; 7 bases match TRBD1. This CDR3 spans 13 amino acids. From germline, CDR1 is DFQATT and CDR2 SNEGSKA (reference sequence). Trimming took 3 bases from V and 9 from J; bases not matched to a gene: 8. CDR3: CSASFTGAAPQHF. CDR3 DNA sequence: TGCAGTGCTAGTTTTACAGGGGCTGCGCCCCAGCATTTT.

The V call is TRBV3-1, the J call TRBJ2-5; D possibly corresponds to TRBD2 (5 bases). The V and J ends lost 0 bases and 6 bases respectively, with 11 bases between them. The CDR3 extends over 14 amino acids. CDR1 and CDR2 (germline): LGHDT, YNNKEL (reference sequence). Here the CDR3 DNA reads TGTGCCAGCAGCCAAGAAGGCAGAGGGAAGACCCAGTACTTC. Translated: CASSQEGRGKTQYF.

This clonotype was observed a few times. The CDR3 region is CASSSPRTKILFFGYNEQFF. CDR3 DNA sequence: TGTGCCAGCAGCTCCCCTCGGACTAAGATTCTTTTTTTCGGGTACAATGAGCAGTTCTTC. The chain recombines TRBV7-6 with TRBJ2-1; possible D gene TRBD2, 6 bases. Germline CDR1 and CDR2: SGHVS and FNYEAQ. Trimming took 4 bases from V and 4 from J, leaving 29 bases between them. The CDR3 covers 20 residues. Filled out from reference TRBV7-6 and TRBJ2-1, the complete variable domain reads GAGVSQSPRYKVTKRGQDVALRCDPISGHVSLYWYRQALGQGPEFLTYFNYEAQQDKSGLPNDRFSAERPEGSISTLTIQRTEQRDSAMYRCASSSPRTKILFFGYNEQFFGPGTRLTVL.

This clonotype was seen only a few times. This chain joins TRBV29-1 and TRBJ2-7; 9 bases fit TRBD1. This CDR3 contains 15 residues. The germline V gene encodes CDR1 SQVTM and CDR2 ANQGSEA. The CDR3 spells CRPGQGFLFPYEQYF. CDR3 DNA sequence: TGCAGGCCGGGACAGGGATTTTTATTCCCATACGAGCAGTACTTC.

J is TRBJ2-7 and V is TRBV28; 8 bases align to TRBD2. The germline V gene encodes CDR1 MDHEN and CDR2 SYDVKM. The CDR3 totals 15 residues. V trimming: 6 bases; J trimming: 6 bases; junction bases outside the gene matches: 13. CDR3 amino acids: CASRQELADLPEQYF. The DNA for the CDR3 is TGTGCCAGCAGGCAAGAACTAGCGGACTTACCCGAGCAGTACTTC.

The V gene is TRBV29-1, the J gene TRBJ1-5; unclear D gene. Germline CDR1 SQVTM, CDR2 ANQGSEA. This CDR3 is 13 amino acids long. The germline V and J ends were trimmed by 6 bases and 1 base, with 10 bases remaining between them. CDR3 nucleotide sequence: TGCAGCGTCGCAGAGGCCAGCAATCAGCCCCAGCATTTT. Translating gives CSVAEASNQPQHF.

This clonotype came up a few times. The chain recombines TRBV19 with TRBJ2-1; no reliable D call. The CDR3 has 13 residues. Trimming took off 5 bases at V and 10 bases at J, with 15 bases between the two ends. Germline V lookup: CDR1 LNHDA, CDR2 SQIVND (reference sequence). The CDR3 is CASSVHSFREQFF. For the CDR3, the DNA is TGTGCCAGTAGTGTCCACTCCTTCAGGGAGCAGTTCTTC.

The rearrangement uses TRBV19 and TRBJ1-1, with 7 bases lining up with TRBD1. CDR1 is LNHDA and CDR2 is SQIVND in the germline V gene (reference sequence). CDR3 length: 14 amino acids. V dropped 3 bases and J dropped 1; count of bases not matched to a gene: 2. The CDR3 bases are TGTGCCAGTAGTATCAGGGGGGCGAACACTGAAGCTTTCTTT. It is translated as CASSIRGANTEAFF.

A few counts support this clonotype. This chain joins TRBV11-2 and TRBJ2-5; 13 nucleotides match TRBD2. From germline, CDR1 is SGHAT and CDR2 FQNNGV. The CDR3 runs to 16 residues. The V segment lost 4 bases and the J segment 0 bases; nucleotides outside the gene matches: 2. This CDR3 reads CASSSTSGGDQETQYF. The CDR3 DNA sequence: TGTGCCAGCAGCTCTACTAGCGGGGGGGACCAAGAGACCCAGTACTTC.

Only a few counts were recorded for this clonotype. CDR3 in amino acids: CASGLATTDTQYF. The CDR3 DNA reads TGTGCCTCGGGACTAGCGACCACAGATACGCAGTATTTT. The rearrangement links TRBV10-3 to TRBJ2-3; 10 positions match TRBD2. Germline trimming cut 11 bases from V and 2 bases from J; bases unmatched to any gene: 4. Germline V gene data show CDR1 as ENHRY and CDR2 as SYGVKD. The CDR3 covers 13 residues.

This clonotype was recorded many times. V usage is TRBV24-1 and J usage is TRBJ2-3; tentative D call: TRBD1 (6 bases). Germline V gene data show CDR1 as KGHDR and CDR2 as SFDVKD. The CDR3 extends over 16 amino acids. Trimming cost V 7 bases and J 2 bases, with 18 bases left between them. Here the CDR3 DNA reads TGTGCCACCAGCGCGCCGAACAGGGAATACACAGATACGCAGTATTTT. Its translation is CATSAPNREYTDTQYF.